The 17 T cell receptor beta chains listed next were all sequenced from one sample in a study of tissue T cells after allogeneic stem cell transplantation. Produced via immunoSEQ multiplex PCR; TCRdb's table is partial and in-frame only. The sample records approximately 17,000 clones, around 70% being singletons. The sample taken for sequencing was spleen. The receptor set was obtained from a female BALB/c mouse in good health. As its MHC haplotype, the strain has H2-d.

Points on this clone: The gene names given are mouse names. The sequenced fragment ends 1 residue before the CDR3 boundary, so the rest is inferred from the germline J gene. The chain couples TRBV31 to TRBJ1-3; TRBD1 matches at 11 bases. Germline V CDR1 and CDR2: GKSSPN, SITVG. Trimming cost V 1 base and J 7 bases; bases outside gene matches: 3. The CDR3 sequence is 14 residues long. The covered CDR3 bases are TGTGCCTGGAGTCCCCGGGACAGGGGGAATACGCTCTAT. This gives the protein CAWSPRDRGNTLY. The entire CDR3 protein reads CAWSPRDRGNTLYF.

Comments on this clone: The gene names given are mouse names. The read is 1 residue too short to cover the CDR3 end, so that end is filled in from the germline J gene. The chain joins TRBV13-1 to TRBJ2-4; 10 nucleotides agree with TRBD1. The CDR3 is 16 amino acids. Germline CDR1 NSHNY, CDR2 SYGAGN. V lost 2 bases, J lost 0 bases, and 3 bases stayed unmatched. The CDR3: CASSDAGQGSQNTLYF. The covered CDR3 bases are TGTGCCAGCAGTGACGCGGGACAGGGGAGTCAAAACACCTTGTAC.

With respect to this clone: Genes and germline are mouse. The read terminates 1 residue ahead of where the CDR3 ends, so the germline J gene completes it. V usage is TRBV20 and J usage is TRBJ2-4; 10 bases match TRBD2. CDR1 and CDR2 from the germline V gene are GFQATS and STVNSAI. This CDR3 region has 15 residues. V shed 6 bases and J 3 bases; nucleotides not matched to a gene: 9. The CDR3 bases that were read are TGTGGTGCCGGGGGGACTGGGGATGTCCAAAACACCTTGTAC. Translation: CGAGGTGDVQNTLY. The whole CDR3 is CGAGGTGDVQNTLYF. Supplemented by reference TRBV20 and TRBJ2-4, the full variable domain reads GALVYQYPRRTICKSGTSMRMECQAVGFQATSVAWYRQSPQKTFELIALSTVNSAIKYEQNFTQEKFPISHPNLSFSSMTVLNAYLEDRGLYLCGAGGTGDVQNTLYFGAGTRLSVL.

Remarks on this clone: Genes here carry mouse names. CDR3 DNA (partial): TGTGCCAGCAGCCAAGACGGGGGGCGCCCAGACACCCAGTAC. This sequence encodes CASSQDGGRPDTQY. The full CDR3 protein is CASSQDGGRPDTQYF. This chain connects TRBV5 to TRBJ2-5; D perhaps matches TRBD2 (7 bases). The read finishes 1 residue shy of the CDR3 end, and the germline J gene is used to complete it. The CDR3 extends over 15 amino acids. V shed 0 bases and J shed 5 bases, with 12 bases lying between them. Germline V CDR1 and CDR2: LGHNA, YNLKQL (reference sequence).

As to this clone: Gene names denote mouse genes. The read ends 1 residue before the CDR3 terminus; that terminus is restored from the germline J gene. The genes are TRBV13-2 and TRBJ1-1, with TRBD1 as a possible D gene (5 bases). In germline, CDR1 is NNHNN, CDR2 SYGAGS (reference sequence). The CDR3 covers 13 residues. V lost 2 bases, J lost 4 bases, and 9 bases lay in between. The CDR3 here is CASGEPGTTEVFF. CDR3 DNA, as far as it was read: TGTGCCAGCGGTGAACCGGGGACCACAGAAGTCTTC.

This clone has a single count. Gene names denote mouse genes. The DNA ends 1 residue before the CDR3 does, and the rest of the CDR3 is filled in from the germline J gene. The chain combines TRBV2 with TRBJ1-1; D is unresolved. In germline, CDR1 is LGHNA, CDR2 YSYQKL. The V and J ends lost 2 bases and 1 base respectively, with 5 bases between them. The CDR3 is 13 residues long. The CDR3 protein is CASSQSRNTEVFF. The part of the CDR3 DNA that was read is TGTGCCAGCAGCCAAAGTAGAAACACAGAAGTCTTC.

This clone appeared a single time. Germline and genes: mouse. The read falls 1 residue short of the CDR3 end, and the missing part is taken from the germline J gene. The genes are TRBV13-3 and TRBJ2-3; TRBD2 matches at 8 bases. The V segment lost 1 base and the J segment 1 base; nucleotides outside the gene matches: 2. The CDR3 consists of 15 residues. Germline loops: CDR1 NNHDY, CDR2 SYVADS. The CDR3 sequence is CASSDMGGGAETLYF. The sequenced CDR3 bases are TGTGCCAGCAGTGATATGGGGGGGGGTGCAGAAACGCTGTAT.

Comment on this clone: The gene names here belong to mouse. The DNA ends 1 residue before the CDR3 does, and the rest of the CDR3 is filled in from the germline J gene. This rearrangement joins TRBV2 to TRBJ2-5; the D gene could be TRBD1 or TRBD2 (5 bases each). The CDR3 loop spans 15 amino acids. The ends were cut back, 0 bases at V and 1 base at J, with 8 bases in the middle. Germline assignment: CDR1 LGHNA and CDR2 YSYQKL. CDR3 DNA (partial): TGTGCCAGCAGCCAAGATCCGGGGGACCAAGACACCCAGTAC. Its translation: CASSQDPGDQDTQY. The whole CDR3 protein is CASSQDPGDQDTQYF.

On this clone itself: The gene names here belong to mouse. CDR3 DNA, as far as it was read: TGTGCCAGCAGCCAATCCGTGGGGGGTCAAAACACCTTGTAC. It yields the protein CASSQSVGGQNTLY. The whole CDR3 sequence is CASSQSVGGQNTLYF. V is TRBV5 and J is TRBJ2-4; D possibly corresponds to TRBD2 (6 bases). The read is 1 residue too short to cover the CDR3 end, so that end is filled in from the germline J gene. The CDR3 is made up of 15 amino acids. The V and J ends lost 2 bases and 1 base respectively, with 10 bases between them. The germline CDR1 and CDR2 sequences are LGHNA and YNLKQL (reference sequence).

Note on this clone: Genes and germline are mouse. The CDR3 end falls 1 residue outside the read, so it is completed with the germline J gene. J is TRBJ2-5 and V is TRBV19; a weak D match, TRBD1 (5 bases). The CDR3 totals 15 residues. V was trimmed by 2 bases and J by 3 bases, leaving 13 bases between them. The germline V gene has CDR1 FNHDT and CDR2 SITEND (reference sequence). CDR3: CASSIPGRQQDTQYF. The sequenced CDR3 bases are TGTGCCAGCAGTATTCCAGGGCGGCAACAAGACACCCAGTAC.

On this clone: Genes and germline are mouse. Read data end 1 residue before the CDR3 end; the end is taken from the germline J gene. The chain recombines TRBV13-2 with TRBJ1-4; 10 bases map to TRBD1. The length of the CDR3 is 14 residues. Per germline, CDR1 NNHNN and CDR2 SYGAGS (reference sequence). With V trimmed by 5 bases and J by 4 bases, 2 bases remained unmatched. CDR3 sequence reads: CASGRTGGNERLFF. The part of the CDR3 DNA that was read is TGTGCCAGCGGCCGGACAGGGGGCAACGAAAGATTATTT.

This clone was observed a handful of times. Gene names and germline refer to mouse. The read terminates 1 residue before the CDR3 end, so the remaining end is supplied by the germline J gene. This chain links TRBV13-1 with TRBJ2-7; no clear D gene. V was clipped by 5 bases and J by 3 bases, with 6 bases between them. This CDR3 is 11 amino acids long. Per germline, CDR1 NSHNY and CDR2 SYGAGN. The covered CDR3 bases are TGTGCCAGCAGAGACATCTATGAACAGTAC. Translated: CASRDIYEQY. The full CDR3 is CASRDIYEQYF.

Details on this clone: Genes here carry mouse names. The CDR3 end lies 1 residue beyond the end of the read and is filled in from the germline J gene. The V and J genes are TRBV13-2 and TRBJ2-4, with D perhaps matching TRBD2 (8 bases). The CDR3 spans 15 residues. The germline V gene has CDR1 NNHNN and CDR2 SYGAGS (reference sequence). V lost 0 bases and J 2 bases, leaving 10 bases between the germline ends. This CDR3 reads CASGDAGGAQNTLYF. The part of the CDR3 DNA that was read is TGTGCCAGCGGTGATGCAGGGGGGGCTCAAAACACCTTGTAC.

Notes on this clone: Genes here carry mouse names. Coverage ceases 1 residue before the CDR3 finishes, and the germline J gene fills in the end. The genes are TRBV5 and TRBJ1-3; D is perhaps TRBD1 (5 bases). In germline, CDR1 is LGHNA, CDR2 YNLKQL (reference sequence). This CDR3 contains 14 residues. The germline V and J ends were trimmed by 0 bases and 2 bases, with 5 bases remaining between them. This CDR3 is CASSQDRAGNTLYF. Partial CDR3 DNA: TGTGCCAGCAGCCAAGACAGGGCTGGAAATACGCTCTAT.

Remarks on this clone: Gene names follow the mouse nomenclature. The CDR3 extends 1 residue past the end of the read, so its final part is completed from the germline J gene. The sample has other DNA sequences that encode this CDR3 too. V and J are TRBV20 and TRBJ2-7; TRBD2 matches 8 bases. V lost 1 base, J lost 5 bases, and 7 bases stayed unmatched. This CDR3 has 14 residues. The germline gives CDR1 GFQATS, CDR2 STVNSAI. CDR3 sequence: CGARGGGGADEQYF. Incomplete CDR3 DNA: TGTGGTGCTAGGGGCGGGGGGGGCGCGGATGAACAGTAC.

About this clone itself: The gene symbols are mouse symbols. The CDR3 end falls 1 residue outside the read, so it is completed with the germline J gene. This chain connects TRBV24 to TRBJ2-4; TRBD1 or TRBD2 may be the D gene (5 bases each). With 0 bases removed from V and 2 bases from J, the gap between germline ends came to 9 bases. Per the germline V gene, CDR1 is KGHTA and CDR2 is FRNEEI. This CDR3 contains 15 residues. CDR3 sequence reads: CASSLYRGIQNTLYF. The part of the CDR3 DNA that was read is TGTGCCAGCAGTCTGTATCGGGGGATTCAAAACACCTTGTAC.

This clone was recorded a few times. The gene names here belong to mouse. The read ends 1 residue before the CDR3 terminus; that terminus is restored from the germline J gene. V usage is TRBV13-2 and J usage is TRBJ2-7; the match to TRBD2 covers 14 bases. Trimming removed 5 bases from V and 4 bases from J; junction bases left unmatched: 8. This CDR3 has 16 residues. Germline-derived CDR1 and CDR2 are NNHNN and SYGAGS (reference sequence). The CDR3 protein is CASGSRDWGGRYEQYF. The CDR3 DNA, read in part, is TGTGCCAGCGGCTCCCGGGACTGGGGGGGCCGTTATGAACAGTAC.